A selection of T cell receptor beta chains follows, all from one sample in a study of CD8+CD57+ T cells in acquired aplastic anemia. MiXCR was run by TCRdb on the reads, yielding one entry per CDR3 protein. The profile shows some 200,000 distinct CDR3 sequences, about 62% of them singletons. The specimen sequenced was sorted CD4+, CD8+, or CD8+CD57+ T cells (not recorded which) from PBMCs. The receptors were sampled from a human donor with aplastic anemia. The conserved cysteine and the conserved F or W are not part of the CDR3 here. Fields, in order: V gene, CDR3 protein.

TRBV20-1 SALSTYSGQGPFHTEAF
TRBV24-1 ATSPGQIYNEQF
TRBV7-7 ATGQGSANEKLF
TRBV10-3 AISGGLAGTQAAQY
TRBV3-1 ASSVRGQPQH
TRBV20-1 SARDFGRVNQPQH
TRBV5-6 ASRYSGGVTEAF
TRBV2 ASREGLAGSYEQY
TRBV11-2 ASSLGWTGRMETQY
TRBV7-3 ASSSTGTDSEQY
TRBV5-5 ASSFRTAGNTIY
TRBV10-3 AISEIEGNSYEQY
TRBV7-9 ASRLRDTDTQY
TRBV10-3 AIRRQGIPGNTIY
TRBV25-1 ASSGLQGAGGYT
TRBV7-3 ASSLGQGTGEQY
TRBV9 ASSVATGWTEAF
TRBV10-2 ASRTLAGGLEQF
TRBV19 ASSIWEGSSSREQF
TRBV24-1 APPGQGTDTQY
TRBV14 ASSPTSGVPDTQY
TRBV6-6 ASSYSRQGVRETQY
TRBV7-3 ASSPYGLADPIQY
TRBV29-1 SVQGRPNYEQY
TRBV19 ASSISGGRQPQH
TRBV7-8 ASSLRAGGNQPQH
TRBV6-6 ASTDYYEQY
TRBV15 ATSKTGGVGETQY